The following is a T cell receptor (beta chain) sequence with its context. What it recognizes is unknown. Clones were read by immunoSEQ multiplex PCR, and TCRdb kept only the in-frame ones, dropping some. The data contain roughly 2.2 million clones, 85% to 95% of them singletons. The ends were cut back, 1 base at V and 1 base at J, with 12 bases in the middle. In germline, CDR1 is SGHTA, CDR2 FQGNSA. CDR3 length equals 16 residues. This entry is derived from a study of shared clonotypes between healthy human individuals. On the study more broadly: Three plates each covered CD4 naive and memory; CD8 naive two, CD8 memory one.

Study results and caveats: It was observed that 5% to 6% of naive CD4 clonotypes were shared across several donors. Generation of non-shared clonotypes was less probable than generation of clonotypes shared by all four donors.

This chain uses TRBV7-2 with TRBJ2-3; D is tentatively TRBD1 or TRBD2 (5 bases each). Sequenced sample: naive CD4+ T cells from PBMCs. Noted subset: CD45RA+ positively selected. This receptor was taken from a man younger than 30 in good health. Some clones in this sample may be carry-over from other donors' samples. CDR3 sequence reads: CASSLVGTPGTDTQYF. For the CDR3, the DNA is TGTGCCAGCAGCTTAGTTGGGACCCCTGGCACAGATACGCAGTATTTT.